This T cell receptor beta chain was captured in a study of T cell responses to AZD1222 COVID-19 vaccine. For the study at large: Second-dose schedules of about 4 or about 12 weeks were combined. General observations from the study: Only a handful of AZD1222 recipients, five to seven in all, had baseline seropositivity. Spike-specific TCR breadth and depth went up after people got two AZD1222 doses.

TCRdb's table, derived via immunoSEQ multiplex PCR, lists solely in-frame clones and lacks some. Among more than 95,000 clones listed, more than 70% were seen once. Remarks on this clone: The target antigen is unknown.

CDR1 and CDR2 from the germline V gene are LGHDT and YNNKEL (reference sequence). The CDR3 loop spans 16 amino acids. Trimming left V 1 base short and J 2 bases short, with 12 bases between. This chain joins TRBV3-1 (or the pseudogene TRBV3-2) and TRBJ1-5, with D hard to call. The sequencing here drew on peripheral blood, taken on day 0 of AZD1222 vaccination. The origin of this receptor is an adult in good health. CDR3 protein: CASSQGPPGGNQPQHF. The CDR3 DNA is TGTGCCAGCAGCCAAGGTCCCCCTGGCGGCAATCAGCCCCAGCATTTT.